This TCR beta chain was recovered during a study of T-cell reconstitution after alpha-beta-depleted transplantation in children. Study observations and caveats: Among T cells one year after transplant, newly produced cells accounted for most counts and diversity. After transplant, high TCRbeta diversity at day 60 in some patients arose from surviving recipient T cells and thymic progenitors. Several hundred expanded graft clones reportedly supplied alpha-beta T cells about two months after transplant.

This CDR3 is built from 12 residues. Trimming cost V 7 bases and J 6 bases, with 11 bases left between them. Preparation of the TCRbeta library was carried out with unique molecular identifiers. TCRdb independently ran MiXCR on the PCR reads; one entry per CDR3 protein. The sample records 95,000 to 150,000 distinct CDR3 sequences, under 25% being singletons. In this sample, this clonotype turned up a few times. Antigen unknown. The sample was PBMCs, mostly from graft donor cells, taken 180 days after TCRalphabeta/CD19-depleted stem cell transplant. This receptor was obtained from a male patient under 10 years old who had a stem cell transplant for chronic granulomatous disease, so the T cells may come from the graft donor. The gene calls are TRBV12-3 or TRBV12-4 and TRBJ2-3; D uncertain. The DNA for the CDR3 is TGTGCCAGCACCCCAGAAGCGGATACGCAGTATTTT. Translating gives CASTPEADTQYF.